The 8 T cell receptor beta chains presented below share a single source sample, sequenced in a study of blood T cell repertoires in COVID-19. The method was immunoSEQ multiplex PCR; TCRdb's version includes in-frame clones alone and lacks a portion of them. This sample has some 150,000 clones, with about 84% found just once. Sequenced: peripheral blood. These receptors all stem from a man aged 60 to 75 with active or convalescent COVID-19.

The V call is TRBV9, the J call TRBJ2-7; 7 bases align to TRBD1. The CDR3 has 15 amino acids. Germline CDR1 is SGDLS and CDR2 is YYNGEE. The J segment lost 3 bases and the V segment lost 3 bases, leaving 9 bases of the junction unmatched. CDR3 in amino acids: CASSATPRGNYEQYF. CDR3 in DNA: TGTGCCAGCAGCGCGACCCCCAGGGGGAACTACGAGCAGTACTTC.

The count of this clone is one. The chain uses TRBV14 and TRBJ1-2, with D tentatively TRBD1 (6 bases). This CDR3 has 15 amino acids. Trimming removed 4 bases at V and 4 bases at J, with 16 bases between. Per germline, CDR1 SGHDN and CDR2 FVKESK. CDR3 DNA sequence: TGTGCCAGCAGCCCAGATGGGGGGGCCGGCTATGGCTACACCTTC. Protein product: CASSPDGGAGYGYTF. Variable domain in full (rest from reference TRBV14 and TRBJ1-2): EAGVTQFPSHSVIEKGQTVTLRCDPISGHDNLYWYRRVMGKEIKFLLHFVKESKQDESGMPNNRFLAERTGGTYSTLKVQPAELEDSGVYFCASSPDGGAGYGYTFGSGTRLTVV.

This clone has at least ten counts. The chain couples TRBV27 to TRBJ2-7; 8 nucleotides agree with TRBD1. CDR3 size: 14 residues. Per germline, CDR1 MNHEY and CDR2 SMNVEV (reference sequence). The ends lost 5 bases at V and 3 bases at J; junction bases unmatched: 6. The CDR3 region is CASSGQGTDYEQYF. The CDR3 coding sequence is TGTGCCAGCAGTGGACAGGGAACTGACTACGAGCAGTACTTC.

The gene calls are TRBV19 and TRBJ1-1; perhaps TRBD1 as D (5 bases). This CDR3 spans 13 amino acids. Trimming stripped 4 bases from V and 2 bases from J, with 8 bases between. Germline loops: CDR1 LNHDA, CDR2 SQIVND (reference sequence). CDR3 nucleotides: TGTGCCAGTAGTACAGGGCAAAACACTGAAGCTTTCTTT. Encoded protein: CASSTGQNTEAFF.

The chain links TRBV10-1 to TRBJ2-5, with 8 bases matching TRBD2. The CDR3 loop spans 15 amino acids. Trimming cost V 6 bases and J 0 bases; bases outside gene matches: 6. CDR1 and CDR2 (germline): WNHNN, SYGVQD (reference sequence). The CDR3, as DNA: TGCGCCAGCAGAGGACTAGCAGGGTACCAAGAGACCCAGTACTTC. It codes for CASRGLAGYQETQYF.

The table lists this clone with a count of one. The J gene is TRBJ1-2, the V gene TRBV7-2; D might be TRBD1 (6 bases). Trimming shortened V by 5 bases and J by 8 bases, and 18 bases separated the two germline ends. This CDR3 spans 14 amino acids. The germline CDR1 and CDR2 sequences are SGHTA and FQGNSA. This CDR3 is CASSTQGIRNGYTF. The CDR3 DNA reads as TGTGCCAGCAGCACGCAGGGGATTAGAAACGGCTACACCTTC.

This clone was seen just once. The genes are TRBV11-3 and TRBJ1-1; D not certain. The germline CDR1 and CDR2 sequences are SGHNT and YENEEA. Trimming removed 5 bases at V and 0 bases at J, with 7 bases between. The CDR3 is made up of 13 amino acids. The CDR3 DNA reads as TGTGCCAGCAGCCCTGGGCTGAACACTGAAGCTTTCTTT. As protein: CASSPGLNTEAFF.

This clone occurred once. The chain combines TRBV19 with TRBJ1-1, with no clear D. The CDR3 loop spans 12 amino acids. In germline, CDR1 is LNHDA, CDR2 SQIVND (reference sequence). The ends were cut back, 8 bases at V and 4 bases at J, with 11 bases in the middle. CDR3 bases: TGTGCCAGTGGTGAGCGGGGCACTGAAGCTTTCTTT. This gives the protein CASGERGTEAFF.